One and the same sample provided the 17 T cell receptor beta chains below, sequenced in a study of monozygotic twins with inflammatory bowel disease. TCRdb processed the 5' RACE reads again and assigns one entry to each CDR3 protein, with no DNA. The sample yields more than 300,000 distinct CDR3 sequences, of which the top ten take up approximately 2.8%. Sequenced: blood. These receptors all stem from a human donor with ulcerative colitis or Crohn's disease, or a healthy co-twin of an affected twin (not recorded which).

The chain employs TRBV6-5 and TRBJ1-6. The CDR3 covers 14 residues. From germline, CDR1 is MNHEY and CDR2 SVGAGI. CDR3 sequence: CASTFGGNRSPLHF.

This chain links TRBV7-2 with TRBJ1-4; TCRdb proposes TRBD1, but this gene call is untestable without DNA. The length of the CDR3 is 17 residues. Germline V gives CDR1 SGHTA, CDR2 FQGNSA. The CDR3 sequence is CASSLSGTAETNEKLFF.

This chain joins TRBV14 and TRBJ2-2; absent DNA, TCRdb's TRBD1 call cannot be checked. The CDR3 contains 17 residues. In germline, CDR1 is SGHDN, CDR2 FVKESK. CDR3 sequence reads: CASSQDPTGVLTGELFF.

The chain employs TRBV12-3 or TRBV12-4 and TRBJ2-5; as DNA is missing, the TRBD1 call by TCRdb cannot be tested. The CDR3 has 15 amino acids. CDR3: CASSDLGRVQETQYF.

This sequence joins TRBV7-2 and TRBJ2-7; TCRdb selects TRBD1, and the lack of DNA leaves this call unchecked. Looked up from germline, CDR1 is SGHTA and CDR2 is FQGNSA. The CDR3 sequence is 16 residues long. CDR3 residues: CASSSRQSRASYEQYF.

The genes are TRBV9 and TRBJ2-3; the TCRdb D gene call, TRBD2, has no DNA to confirm it. Germline CDR1 SGDLS, CDR2 YYNGEE. The CDR3 spans 16 residues. The CDR3 region is CASSPRTSGYTDTQYF.

The chain joins TRBV29-1 to TRBJ2-7; the TCRdb call, TRBD1, lacks DNA for checking. The CDR3 loop spans 12 amino acids. From germline, CDR1 is SQVTM and CDR2 ANQGSEA. CDR3 amino acids: CSALLQGYEQYF.

The CDR3 reads CSVEDLAVTETQYF. This rearrangement joins TRBV29-1 to TRBJ2-5; checking the TCRdb D call of TRBD2 is not possible without DNA. The germline V gene encodes CDR1 SQVTM and CDR2 ANQGSEA. The CDR3 runs 14 residues. Supplemented by reference TRBV29-1 and TRBJ2-5, the full variable domain reads SAVISQKPSRDICQRGTSLTIQCQVDSQVTMMFWYRQQPGQSLTLIATANQGSEATYESGFVIDKFPISRPNLTFSTLTVSNMSPEDSSIYLCSVEDLAVTETQYFGPGTRLLVL.

The CDR3 here is CASSLGQNANYGYTF. V usage is TRBV5-1 and J usage is TRBJ1-2; without DNA, the TCRdb call of TRBD1 cannot be checked. Germline V gene data show CDR1 as SGHRS and CDR2 as YFSETQ. The CDR3 totals 15 residues.

The chain couples TRBV7-9 to TRBJ2-1; TCRdb calls TRBD2, which cannot be checked without DNA. From germline, CDR1 is SEHNR and CDR2 FQNEAQ (reference sequence). CDR3 length: 13 residues. CDR3 region: CASSTLLASVQFF.

V usage is TRBV27 and J usage is TRBJ1-2; TCRdb proposes TRBD1, but this gene call is untestable without DNA. The germline V gene has CDR1 MNHEY and CDR2 SMNVEV (reference sequence). This CDR3 is 16 amino acids long. CDR3 protein: CASSRDRVSSLGGYTF.

This chain joins TRBV18 and TRBJ2-2; TCRdb names TRBD2, which stays unverified in the absence of DNA. The CDR3 contains 15 residues. CDR1 KGHSH and CDR2 LQKENI come from the germline V gene. The chain's CDR3 is CASSPLREDTGELFF.

This chain joins TRBV5-1 and TRBJ2-2; TCRdb's assignment of TRBD1 cannot be checked, as there is no DNA. Germline CDR1 reads SGHRS; CDR2 reads YFSETQ. The CDR3 extends over 16 amino acids. This CDR3 reads CASQNPGQGNTGELFF.

V and J are TRBV3-1 and TRBJ1-3. The germline CDR1 and CDR2 sequences are LGHDT and YNNKEL (reference sequence). The CDR3 covers 17 residues. The CDR3 region is CASSQDPSGRAGNTIYF.

J is TRBJ2-7 and V is TRBV10-3; the TRBD1 assignment by TCRdb is unverifiable without DNA. CDR1 and CDR2 from the germline V gene are ENHRY and SYGVKD. The CDR3 covers 14 residues. CDR3 sequence: CAIRAGTASYEQYF.

The V call is TRBV29-1, the J call TRBJ2-3; without DNA, the TCRdb call of TRBD1 cannot be checked. Germline loops: CDR1 SQVTM, CDR2 ANQGSEA. The CDR3 loop spans 11 amino acids. The CDR3 loop is CSVVGADTQYF.

The CDR3: CASSPGSQKTQYF. The chain employs TRBV7-3 and TRBJ2-5; TCRdb calls TRBD1, which cannot be checked without DNA. This CDR3 is built from 13 residues. Germline V gene data show CDR1 as SGHTA and CDR2 as FQGTGA.